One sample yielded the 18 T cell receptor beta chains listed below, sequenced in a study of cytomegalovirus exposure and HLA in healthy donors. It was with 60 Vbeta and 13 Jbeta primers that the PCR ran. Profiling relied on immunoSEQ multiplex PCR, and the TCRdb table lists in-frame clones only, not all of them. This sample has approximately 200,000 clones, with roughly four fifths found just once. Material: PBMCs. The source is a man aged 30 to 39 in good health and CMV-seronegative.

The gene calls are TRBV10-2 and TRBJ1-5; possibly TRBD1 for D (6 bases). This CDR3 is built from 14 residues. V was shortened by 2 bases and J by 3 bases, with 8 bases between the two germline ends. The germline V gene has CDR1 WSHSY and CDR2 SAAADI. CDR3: CASSENRANQPQHF. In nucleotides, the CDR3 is TGCGCCAGCAGTGAGAACAGGGCCAATCAGCCCCAGCATTTT.

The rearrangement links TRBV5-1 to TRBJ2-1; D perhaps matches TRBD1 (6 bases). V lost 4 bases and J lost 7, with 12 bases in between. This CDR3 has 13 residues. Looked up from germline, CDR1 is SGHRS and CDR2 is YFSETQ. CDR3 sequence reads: CASSILDRNEQFF. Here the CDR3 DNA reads TGCGCCAGCAGCATATTGGACAGAAATGAGCAGTTCTTC. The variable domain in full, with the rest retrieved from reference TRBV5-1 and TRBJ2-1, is KAGVTQTPRYLIKTRGQQVTLSCSPISGHRSVSWYQQTPGQGLQFLFEYFSETQRNKGNFPGRFSGRQFSNSRSEMNVSTLELGDSALYLCASSILDRNEQFFGPGTRLTVL.

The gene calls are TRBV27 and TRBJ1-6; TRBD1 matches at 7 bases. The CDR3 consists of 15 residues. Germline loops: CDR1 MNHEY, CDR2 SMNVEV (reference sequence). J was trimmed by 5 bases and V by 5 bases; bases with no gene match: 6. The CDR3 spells CASSAARGHNSPLHF. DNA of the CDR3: TGTGCCAGCAGTGCCGCGAGGGGGCATAATTCACCCCTCCACTTT.

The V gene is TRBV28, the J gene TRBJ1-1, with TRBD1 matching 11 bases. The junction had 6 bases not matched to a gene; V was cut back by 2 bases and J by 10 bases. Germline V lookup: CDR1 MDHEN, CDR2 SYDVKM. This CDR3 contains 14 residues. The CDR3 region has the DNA TGTGCCAGCAGTTTAGGACAGGGGGCGAGGGGAGCTTTCTTT. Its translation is CASSLGQGARGAFF.

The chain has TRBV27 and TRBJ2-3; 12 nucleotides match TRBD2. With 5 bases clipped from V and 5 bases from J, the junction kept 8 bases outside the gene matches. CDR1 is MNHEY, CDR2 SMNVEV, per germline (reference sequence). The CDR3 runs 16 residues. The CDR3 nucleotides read TGTGCCAGCAGTACGACTAGCGGGAGAGCGGGAGATACGCAGTATTTT. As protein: CASSTTSGRAGDTQYF.

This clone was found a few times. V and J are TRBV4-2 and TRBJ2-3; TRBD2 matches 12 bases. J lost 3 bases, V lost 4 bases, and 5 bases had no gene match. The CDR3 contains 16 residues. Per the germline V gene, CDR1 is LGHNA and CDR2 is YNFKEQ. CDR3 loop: CASSPRTSGDTDTQYF. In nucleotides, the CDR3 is TGTGCCAGCAGCCCCAGGACTAGCGGGGATACAGATACGCAGTATTTT.

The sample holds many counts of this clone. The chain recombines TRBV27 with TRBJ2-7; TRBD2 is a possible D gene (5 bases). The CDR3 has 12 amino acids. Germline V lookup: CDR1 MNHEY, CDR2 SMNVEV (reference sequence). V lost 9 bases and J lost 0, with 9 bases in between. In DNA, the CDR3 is TGTGCCAGTTTTAGCGCCTCCTACGAGCAGTACTTC. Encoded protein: CASFSASYEQYF.

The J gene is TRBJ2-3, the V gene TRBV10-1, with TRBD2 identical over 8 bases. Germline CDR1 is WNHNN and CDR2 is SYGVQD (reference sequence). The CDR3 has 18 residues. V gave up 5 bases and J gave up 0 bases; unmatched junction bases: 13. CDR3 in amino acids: CASSPISRSGTSTDTQYF. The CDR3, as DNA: TGCGCCAGCAGTCCCATATCTCGTAGCGGGACTAGCACAGATACGCAGTATTTT.

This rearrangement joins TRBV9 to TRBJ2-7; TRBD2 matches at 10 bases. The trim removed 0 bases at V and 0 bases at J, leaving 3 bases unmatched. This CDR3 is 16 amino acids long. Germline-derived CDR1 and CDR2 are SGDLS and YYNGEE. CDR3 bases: TGTGCCAGCAGCGTAGGACTAGCGGGTGGCTCCTACGAGCAGTACTTC. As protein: CASSVGLAGGSYEQYF.

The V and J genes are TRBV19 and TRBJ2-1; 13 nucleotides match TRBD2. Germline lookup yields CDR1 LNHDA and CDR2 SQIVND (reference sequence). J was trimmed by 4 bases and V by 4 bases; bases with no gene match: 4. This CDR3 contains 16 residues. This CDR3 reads CASSTGTSGMYNEQFF. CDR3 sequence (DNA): TGTGCCAGTAGTACGGGGACTAGCGGGATGTACAATGAGCAGTTCTTC.

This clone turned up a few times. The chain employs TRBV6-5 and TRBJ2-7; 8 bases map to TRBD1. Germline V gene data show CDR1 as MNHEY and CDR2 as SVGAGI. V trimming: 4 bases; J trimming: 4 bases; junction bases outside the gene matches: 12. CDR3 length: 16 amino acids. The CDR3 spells CASSFGTGELYYEQYF. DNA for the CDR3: TGTGCCAGCAGTTTTGGGACAGGCGAGCTTTATTACGAGCAGTACTTC.

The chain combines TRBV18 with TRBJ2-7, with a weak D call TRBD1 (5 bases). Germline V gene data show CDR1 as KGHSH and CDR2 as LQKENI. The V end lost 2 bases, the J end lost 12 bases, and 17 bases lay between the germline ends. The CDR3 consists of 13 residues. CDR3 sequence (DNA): TGTGCCAGCTCACCAGGGAAGACAGCACCACCGTACTTC. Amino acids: CASSPGKTAPPYF. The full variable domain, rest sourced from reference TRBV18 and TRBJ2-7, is NAGVMQNPRHLVRRRGQEARLRCSPMKGHSHVYWYRQLPEEGLKFMVYLQKENIIDESGMPKERFSAEFPKEGPSILRIQQVVRGDSAAYFCASSPGKTAPPYFGPGTRLTVT.

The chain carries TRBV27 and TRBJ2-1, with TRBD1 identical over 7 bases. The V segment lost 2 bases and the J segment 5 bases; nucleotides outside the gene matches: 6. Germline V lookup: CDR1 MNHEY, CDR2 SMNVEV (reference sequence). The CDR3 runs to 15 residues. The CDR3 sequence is CASSLLPGQNNEQFF. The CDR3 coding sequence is TGTGCCAGCAGTTTACTCCCGGGACAGAACAATGAGCAGTTCTTC.

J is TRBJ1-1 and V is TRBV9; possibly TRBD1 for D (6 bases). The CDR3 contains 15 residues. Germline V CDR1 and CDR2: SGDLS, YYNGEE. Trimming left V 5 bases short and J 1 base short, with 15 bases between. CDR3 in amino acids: CASSGGAGPNTEAFF. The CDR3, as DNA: TGTGCCAGCAGTGGGGGGGCAGGTCCGAACACTGAAGCTTTCTTT.

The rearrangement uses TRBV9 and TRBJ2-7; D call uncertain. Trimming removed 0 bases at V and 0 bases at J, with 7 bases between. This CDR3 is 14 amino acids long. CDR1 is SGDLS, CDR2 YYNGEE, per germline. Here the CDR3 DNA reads TGTGCCAGCAGCGTAGGGAGCGTCTCCTACGAGCAGTACTTC. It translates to CASSVGSVSYEQYF.

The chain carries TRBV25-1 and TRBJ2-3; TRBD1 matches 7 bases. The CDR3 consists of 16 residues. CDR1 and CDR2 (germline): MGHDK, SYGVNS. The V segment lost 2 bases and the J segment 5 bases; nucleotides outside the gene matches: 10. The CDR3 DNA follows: TGTGCCAGCAGTGAAACAGGGGAAGGTCGTCGAGATACGCAGTATTTT. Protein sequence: CASSETGEGRRDTQYF.

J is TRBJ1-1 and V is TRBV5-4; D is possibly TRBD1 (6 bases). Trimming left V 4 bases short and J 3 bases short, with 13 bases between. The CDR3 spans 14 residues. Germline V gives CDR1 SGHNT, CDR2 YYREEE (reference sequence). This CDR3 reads CASSLLQGHTEAFF. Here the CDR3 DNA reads TGTGCCAGCAGCCTCTTACAGGGACACACTGAAGCTTTCTTT.

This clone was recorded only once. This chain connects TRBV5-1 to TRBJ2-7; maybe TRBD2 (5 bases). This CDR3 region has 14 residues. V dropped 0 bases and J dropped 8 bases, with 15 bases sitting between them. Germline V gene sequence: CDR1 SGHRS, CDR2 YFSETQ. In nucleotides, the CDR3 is TGCGCCAGCAGCTTGGACGATCGGGGAAATCAGCAGTACTTC. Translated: CASSLDDRGNQQYF.